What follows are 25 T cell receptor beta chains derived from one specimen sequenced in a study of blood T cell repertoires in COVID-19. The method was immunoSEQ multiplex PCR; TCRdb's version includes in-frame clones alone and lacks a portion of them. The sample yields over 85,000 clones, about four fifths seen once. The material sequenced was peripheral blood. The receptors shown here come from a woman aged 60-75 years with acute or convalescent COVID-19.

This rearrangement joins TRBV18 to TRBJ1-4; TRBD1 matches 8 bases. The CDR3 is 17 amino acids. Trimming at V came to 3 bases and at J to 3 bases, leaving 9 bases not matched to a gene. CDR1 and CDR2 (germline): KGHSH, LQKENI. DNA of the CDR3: TGTGCCAGCTCACCGGTGGACAGGGTCAGAGCTAATGAAAAACTGTTTTTT. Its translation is CASSPVDRVRANEKLFF.

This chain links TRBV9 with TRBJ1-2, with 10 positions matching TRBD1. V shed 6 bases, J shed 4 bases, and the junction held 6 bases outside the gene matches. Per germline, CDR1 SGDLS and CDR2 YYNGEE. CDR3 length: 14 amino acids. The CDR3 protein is CASTRQGAAYGYTF. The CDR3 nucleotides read TGTGCCAGCACCCGACAGGGGGCGGCCTATGGCTACACCTTC.

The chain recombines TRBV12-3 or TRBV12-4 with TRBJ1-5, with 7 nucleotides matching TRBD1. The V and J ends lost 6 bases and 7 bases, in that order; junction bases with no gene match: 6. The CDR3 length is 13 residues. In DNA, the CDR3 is TGTGCCAGCAGCATCCGACAGGGCCAGCCCCAGCATTTT. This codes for CASSIRQGQPQHF.

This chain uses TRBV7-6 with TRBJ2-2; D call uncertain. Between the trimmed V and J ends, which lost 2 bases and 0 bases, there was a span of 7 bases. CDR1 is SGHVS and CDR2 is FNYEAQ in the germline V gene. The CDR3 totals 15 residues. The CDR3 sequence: CASSLWAPNTGELFF. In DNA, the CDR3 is TGTGCCAGCAGCTTATGGGCACCGAACACCGGGGAGCTGTTTTTT.

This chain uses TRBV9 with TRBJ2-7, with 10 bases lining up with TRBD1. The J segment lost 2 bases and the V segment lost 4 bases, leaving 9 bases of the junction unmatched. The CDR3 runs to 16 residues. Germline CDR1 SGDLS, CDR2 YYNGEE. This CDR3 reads CASSLTPGTGAYEQYF. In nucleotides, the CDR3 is TGTGCCAGCAGCCTTACTCCCGGGACAGGGGCCTACGAGCAGTACTTC.

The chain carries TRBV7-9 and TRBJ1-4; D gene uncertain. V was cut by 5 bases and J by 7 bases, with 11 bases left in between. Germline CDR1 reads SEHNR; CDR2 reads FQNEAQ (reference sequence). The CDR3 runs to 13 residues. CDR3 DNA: TGTGCCAGCAGCGACGAACGGGGTGAAAAACTGTTTTTT. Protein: CASSDERGEKLFF.

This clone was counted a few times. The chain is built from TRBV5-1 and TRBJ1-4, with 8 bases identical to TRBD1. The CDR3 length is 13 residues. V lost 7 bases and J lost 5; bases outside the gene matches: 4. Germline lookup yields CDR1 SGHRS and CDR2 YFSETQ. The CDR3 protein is CASGQGSNEKLFF. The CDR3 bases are TGCGCCAGCGGACAGGGTTCCAATGAAAAACTGTTTTTT.

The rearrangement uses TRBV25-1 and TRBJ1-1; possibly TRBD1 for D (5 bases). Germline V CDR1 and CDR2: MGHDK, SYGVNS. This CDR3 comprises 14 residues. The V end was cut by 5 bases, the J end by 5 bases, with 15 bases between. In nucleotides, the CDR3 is TGTGCCAGCAGTAAAGCCCCCGGGGGGACTGAAGCTTTCTTT. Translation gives CASSKAPGGTEAFF.

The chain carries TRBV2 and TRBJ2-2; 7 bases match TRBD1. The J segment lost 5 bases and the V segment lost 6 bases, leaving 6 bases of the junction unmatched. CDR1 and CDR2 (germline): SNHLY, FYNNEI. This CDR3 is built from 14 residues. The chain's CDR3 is CASSVDRDTGELFF. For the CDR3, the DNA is TGTGCCAGCAGCGTTGACAGGGATACCGGGGAGCTGTTTTTT.

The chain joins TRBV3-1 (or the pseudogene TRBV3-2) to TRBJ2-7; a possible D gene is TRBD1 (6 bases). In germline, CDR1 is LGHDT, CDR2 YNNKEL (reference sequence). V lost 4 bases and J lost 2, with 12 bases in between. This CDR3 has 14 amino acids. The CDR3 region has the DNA TGTGCCAGCAGCCCACAACAGGGCCCCTACGAGCAGTACTTC. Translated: CASSPQQGPYEQYF.

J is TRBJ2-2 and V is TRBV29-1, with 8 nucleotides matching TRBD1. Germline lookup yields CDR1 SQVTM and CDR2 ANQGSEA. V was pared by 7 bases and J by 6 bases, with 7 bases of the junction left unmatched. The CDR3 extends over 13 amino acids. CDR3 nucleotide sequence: TGCAGCGCCCAGACAGGGGCCTCCGGGGAGCTGTTTTTT. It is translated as CSAQTGASGELFF.

The CDR3 loop is CASSRFSRTGRPLNTIYF. Here the CDR3 DNA reads TGTGCCAGCAGCCGATTCAGCCGGACAGGAAGGCCTTTAAACACCATATATTTT. The chain combines TRBV3-1 (or the pseudogene TRBV3-2) with TRBJ1-3, with 7 bases that match TRBD1. Per germline, CDR1 LGHDT and CDR2 YNNKEL (reference sequence). This CDR3 region has 18 residues. Trimming at V came to 4 bases and at J to 6 bases, leaving 18 bases not matched to a gene.

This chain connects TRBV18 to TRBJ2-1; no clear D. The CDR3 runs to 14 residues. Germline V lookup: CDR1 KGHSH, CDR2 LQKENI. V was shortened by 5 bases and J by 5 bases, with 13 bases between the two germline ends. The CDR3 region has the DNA TGTGCCAGCTCAATCGTAGCACGGAACAATGAGCAGTTCTTC. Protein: CASSIVARNNEQFF.

CDR3 sequence reads: CASLARGEETQYF. The DNA for the CDR3 is TGTGCCAGCTTGGCCAGGGGTGAAGAGACCCAGTACTTC. The chain is built from TRBV2 and TRBJ2-5, with D maybe TRBD1 (6 bases). The CDR3 contains 13 residues. The germline V gene has CDR1 SNHLY and CDR2 FYNNEI. Trimming pared 8 bases from V and 3 bases from J, leaving 13 bases between.

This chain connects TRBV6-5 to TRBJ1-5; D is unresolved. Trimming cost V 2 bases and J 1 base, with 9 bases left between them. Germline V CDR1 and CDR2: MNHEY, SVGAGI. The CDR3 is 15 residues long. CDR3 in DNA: TGTGCCAGCAGTTACAGCTTACCAAGCAATCAGCCCCAGCATTTT. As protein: CASSYSLPSNQPQHF.

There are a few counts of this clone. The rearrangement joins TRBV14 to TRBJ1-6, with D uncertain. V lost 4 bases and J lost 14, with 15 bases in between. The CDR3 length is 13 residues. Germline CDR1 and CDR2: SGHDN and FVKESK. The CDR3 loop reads CASSRRPLWALHF. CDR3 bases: TGTGCCAGCAGCCGGAGACCTCTTTGGGCCCTCCACTTT.

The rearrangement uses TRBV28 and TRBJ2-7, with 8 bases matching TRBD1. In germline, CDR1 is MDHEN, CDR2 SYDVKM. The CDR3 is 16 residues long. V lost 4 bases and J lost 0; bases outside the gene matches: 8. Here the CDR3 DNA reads TGTGCCAGCAGTTCAGGGTGGGACAGGATCTCCTACGAGCAGTACTTC. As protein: CASSSGWDRISYEQYF. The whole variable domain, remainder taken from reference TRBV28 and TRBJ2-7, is DVKVTQSSRYLVKRTGEKVFLECVQDMDHENMFWYRQDPGLGLRLIYFSYDVKMKEKGDIPEGYSVSREKKERFSLILESASTNQTSMYLCASSSGWDRISYEQYFGPGTRLTVT.

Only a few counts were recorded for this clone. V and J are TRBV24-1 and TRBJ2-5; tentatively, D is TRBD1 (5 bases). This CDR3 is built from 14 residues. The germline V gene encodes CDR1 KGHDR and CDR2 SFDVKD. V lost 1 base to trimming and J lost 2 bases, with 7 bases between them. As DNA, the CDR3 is TGTGCCACCAGTGATTTAAACAGGCAAGAGACCCAGTACTTC. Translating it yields CATSDLNRQETQYF.

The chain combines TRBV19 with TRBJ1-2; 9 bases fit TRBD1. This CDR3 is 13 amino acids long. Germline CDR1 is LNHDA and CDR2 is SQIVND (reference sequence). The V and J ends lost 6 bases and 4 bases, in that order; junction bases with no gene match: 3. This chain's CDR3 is CASRGQGRYGYTF. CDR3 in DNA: TGTGCCAGTAGGGGACAGGGTCGCTATGGCTACACCTTC.

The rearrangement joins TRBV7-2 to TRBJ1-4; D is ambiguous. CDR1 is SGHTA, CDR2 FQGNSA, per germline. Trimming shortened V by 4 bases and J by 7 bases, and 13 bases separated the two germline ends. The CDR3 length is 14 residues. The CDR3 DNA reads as TGTGCCAGCAGCTCAGGCGCACGGGGTGAAAAACTGTTTTTT. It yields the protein CASSSGARGEKLFF.

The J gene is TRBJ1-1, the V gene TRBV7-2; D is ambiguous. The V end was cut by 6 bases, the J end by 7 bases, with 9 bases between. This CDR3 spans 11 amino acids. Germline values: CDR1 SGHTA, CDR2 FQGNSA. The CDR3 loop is CASRLDLEAFF. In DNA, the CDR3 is TGTGCCAGCAGACTAGACCTTGAAGCTTTCTTT.

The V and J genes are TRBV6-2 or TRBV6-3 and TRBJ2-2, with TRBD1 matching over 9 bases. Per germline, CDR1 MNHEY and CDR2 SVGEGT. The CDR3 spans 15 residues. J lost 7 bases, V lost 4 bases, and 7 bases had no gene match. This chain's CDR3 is CASSFEQGAIGELFF. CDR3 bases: TGTGCCAGCAGTTTCGAACAGGGGGCCATCGGGGAGCTGTTTTTT.

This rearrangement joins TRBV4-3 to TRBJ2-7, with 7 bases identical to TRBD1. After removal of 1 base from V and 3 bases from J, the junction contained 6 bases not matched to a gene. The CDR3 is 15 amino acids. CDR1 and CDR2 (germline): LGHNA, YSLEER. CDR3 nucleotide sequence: TGCGCCAGCAGCCAAGGGACAGGCCCACTCTACGAGCAGTACTTC. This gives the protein CASSQGTGPLYEQYF.

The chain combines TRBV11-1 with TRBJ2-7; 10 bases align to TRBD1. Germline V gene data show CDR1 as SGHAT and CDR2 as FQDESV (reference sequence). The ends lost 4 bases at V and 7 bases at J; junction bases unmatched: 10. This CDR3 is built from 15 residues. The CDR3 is CASSSRQGALGEQYF. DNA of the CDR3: TGTGCCAGCAGCTCACGACAGGGGGCTTTGGGTGAGCAGTACTTC.

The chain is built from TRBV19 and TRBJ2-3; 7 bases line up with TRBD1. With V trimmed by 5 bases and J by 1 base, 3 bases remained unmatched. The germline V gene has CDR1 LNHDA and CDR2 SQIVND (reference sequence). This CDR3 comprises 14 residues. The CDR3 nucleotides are TGTGCCAGTAGTCCTGGACAGGGCACAGATACGCAGTATTTT. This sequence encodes CASSPGQGTDTQYF.